This entry features one T cell receptor (beta chain) sequence. This clone was seen many times. Its target antigen remains unknown. It has no much larger one-base neighbor in the sample; base qualities were not kept. On the day of marrow donation, related bone marrow donors gave peripheral blood samples. Peripheral blood and bone marrow mononuclear cells were isolated by Ficoll-Hypaque density centrifugation and were cryopreserved. The record originates from a study of T cells after posttransplantation cyclophosphamide listed by TCRdb under 2016. Turning to the overall study: Using TRB sequencing, the study followed how the T cell repertoire rebuilt after myeloablative bone marrow transplantation with posttransplantation cyclophosphamide given as GVHD prophylaxis. Antigen receptor sequencing covered samples from about 40 PTCy-treated patients and fewer than 20 of their related bone marrow donors. TRB sequencing was performed on blood from all 35 or so PTCy patients with 1-year posttransplant specimens. In 3 patients, up to about 3 additional blood samples taken between 2 and 5.2 years after transplant also underwent TRB sequencing, as did pretransplant blood from 4 patients. Because TRA and TRB clonality were tightly correlated in fewer than ten samples, subsequent TCR analyses were focused on TRB only. Public TRB sequences were checked against a database of over 3,000 sequences associated with responses to pathogens, tumor antigens, self-antigens and alloantigens.

TRB sequencing used genomic DNA with the immunoSEQ assay at survey resolution or the hsTCRB kit. Per the original workflow: The immunoSEQ software was used for initial read processing, and the LymphoSeq R package was used for repertoire analyses. For each TRB dataset, clonality was calculated as 1 minus normalized Shannon entropy, and the Gini coefficient was computed as well. Phenotypes of unsorted samples were inferred by mapping TRB sequences from sorted subsets of the recipient or donor onto the same recipient's unsorted samples. The table was pulled from immuneACCESS by TCRdb, which kept in-frame rearrangements only. Such tables lose some clones; where checked, under half of the loss comes from unresolved V genes, and the rest has no known cause. D and trimming come from the DNA, and the V and J calls and clone size come from that table. The table for this sample lists 40,000 to 45,000 clones, none of them counted only once. The top ten constitute more than 2% of the sample.

Study-wide conclusions, independent of this receptor: The TRB repertoires of T cells infiltrating skin or the GI tract showed only limited overlap with the TRB repertoires found in blood. Donor-recipient similarity was low at 1-2 months but increased during the first year, and donor CD8+ memory clones often dominated later blood repertoires. Across 45 patients, recipient CMV seropositivity and CMV reactivation were highly associated with TRB clonality; PTCy diversity was similar to CNI/methotrexate controls.

V is pruned by 4 bases and J by 5 bases, leaving 10 bases of the junction without a gene match. Based on the germline V gene, the CDR1 and CDR2 sequences are SGDLS and YYNGEE. The CDR3 covers 15 residues, taking in both the cysteine and the phenylalanine. Left in the record is the CDR3 DNA by itself, 45 bases read in frame from the first base. The sequence derives from a man in his forties in good health, CMV-negative, and a related stem cell transplant donor. The specimen was PBMCs. The chain is made from TRBV9 and TRBJ2-5; TRBD2 matches 8 bases in the middle. The DNA is TGTGCCAGCAGCACACACGGAGCGGGAGACGAGACCCAGTACTTC. It translates as CASSTHGAGDETQYF.